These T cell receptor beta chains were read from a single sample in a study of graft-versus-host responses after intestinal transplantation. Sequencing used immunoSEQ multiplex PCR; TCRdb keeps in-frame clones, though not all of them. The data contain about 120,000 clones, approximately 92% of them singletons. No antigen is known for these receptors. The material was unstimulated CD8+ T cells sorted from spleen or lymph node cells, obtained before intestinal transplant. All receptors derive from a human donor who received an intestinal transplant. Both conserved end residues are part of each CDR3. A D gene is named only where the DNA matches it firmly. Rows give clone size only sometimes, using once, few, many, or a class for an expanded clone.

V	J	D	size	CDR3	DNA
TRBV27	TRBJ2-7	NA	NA	CASSPGPNYEQYF	TGTGCCAGCAGCCCCGGTCCCAACTACGAGCAGTACTTC
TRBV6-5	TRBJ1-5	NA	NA	CASSFSQDSNQPQHF	TGTGCCAGCAGTTTCTCACAGGATAGCAATCAGCCCCAGCATTTT
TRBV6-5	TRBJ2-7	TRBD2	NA	CASSPREGVLYEQYF	TGTGCCAGCAGCCCGAGGGAGGGAGTGTTGTACGAGCAGTACTTC
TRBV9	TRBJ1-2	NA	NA	CASAGGQDYGYTF	TGTGCCAGCGCGGGGGGGCAGGACTATGGCTACACCTTC
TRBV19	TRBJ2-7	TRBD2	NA	CASSIASGSSIYEQYF	TGTGCCAGTAGTATCGCTAGCGGGAGTTCCATCTACGAGCAGTACTTC
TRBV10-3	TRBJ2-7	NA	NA	CATTSENDEQYF	TGTGCCACAACTTCGGAAAACGACGAGCAGTACTTC
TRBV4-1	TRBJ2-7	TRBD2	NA	CASSSRLGTSGIYEQYF	TGCGCCAGCAGCTCCAGACTGGGGACTAGCGGTATCTACGAGCAGTACTTC
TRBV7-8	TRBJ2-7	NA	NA	CASSPLRGVVYEQYF	TGTGCCAGCAGCCCCCTTCGGGGAGTCGTCTACGAGCAGTACTTC
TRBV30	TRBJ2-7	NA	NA	CAWSVGAVEQYF	TGTGCCTGGAGTGTAGGGGCGGTCGAGCAGTACTTC
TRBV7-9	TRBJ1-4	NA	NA	CASSLDVGASTNEKLFF	TGTGCCAGCAGCTTAGACGTGGGGGCCTCAACTAATGAAAAACTGTTTTTT
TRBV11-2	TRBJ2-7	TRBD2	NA	CASSLGGTSGYEQYF	TGTGCCAGCAGCCTTGGGGGGACTAGCGGTTACGAGCAGTACTTC
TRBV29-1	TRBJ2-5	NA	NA	CSVEGGEETQYF	TGCAGCGTTGAGGGGGGCGAAGAGACCCAGTACTTC
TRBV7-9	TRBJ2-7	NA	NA	CASSLVDSGTYEQYF	TGTGCCAGCAGCTTAGTGGATAGCGGAACCTACGAGCAGTACTTC
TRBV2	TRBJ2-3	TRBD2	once	CASNEELGLAGSTDTQYF	TGTGCCAGCAATGAGGAGTTGGGACTAGCGGGTAGCACAGATACGCAGTATTTT
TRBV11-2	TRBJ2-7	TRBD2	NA	CASSIGTSGRGEQYF	TGTGCCAGCAGCATCGGGACTAGCGGGAGGGGTGAGCAGTACTTC
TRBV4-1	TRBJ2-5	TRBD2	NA	CASSAGLAGGEETQYF	TGCGCCAGCAGCGCCGGACTAGCGGGAGGGGAAGAGACCCAGTACTTC
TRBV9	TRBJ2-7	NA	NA	CASSFRGPEQYF	TGTGCCAGCAGCTTCAGGGGACCCGAGCAGTACTTC
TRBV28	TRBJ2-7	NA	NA	CASSSDSFEQYF	TGTGCCAGCAGTTCGGACAGCTTCGAGCAGTACTTC
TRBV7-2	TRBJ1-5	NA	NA	CASSFWGHNQPQHF	TGTGCCAGCAGCTTCTGGGGGCACAATCAGCCCCAGCATTTT
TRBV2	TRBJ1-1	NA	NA	CASSEAAGLHTEAFF	TGTGCCAGCAGTGAAGCGGCAGGGCTTCACACTGAAGCTTTCTTT
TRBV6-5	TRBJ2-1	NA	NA	CASSLVKPGNEQFF	TGTGCCAGCAGTTTAGTTAAGCCGGGGAATGAGCAGTTCTTC
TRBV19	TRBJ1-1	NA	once	CASSSWGGNTEAFF	TGTGCCAGTAGTAGCTGGGGGGGAAACACTGAAGCTTTCTTT
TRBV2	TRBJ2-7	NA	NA	CASSGAGNPSVYEQYF	TGTGCCAGCAGTGGTGCGGGGAACCCTAGCGTCTACGAGCAGTACTTC
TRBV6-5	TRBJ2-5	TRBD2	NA	CASTLWSGSQGTQYF	TGTGCCAGCACCCTCTGGAGCGGGAGCCAAGGGACCCAGTACTTC
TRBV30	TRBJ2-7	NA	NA	CAWSDSFYEQYF	TGTGCCTGGTCGGACTCGTTCTACGAGCAGTACTTC
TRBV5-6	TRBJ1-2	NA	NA	CASSLVGTRGYTF	TGTGCCAGCAGCTTGGTCGGGACGAGAGGCTACACCTTC
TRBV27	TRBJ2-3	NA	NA	CASSSGLGTDTQYF	TGTGCCAGCAGTTCCGGACTTGGCACAGATACGCAGTATTTT
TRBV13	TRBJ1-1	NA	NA	CASSLSSREAFF	TGTGCCAGCAGCCTCTCCAGTCGGGAAGCTTTCTTT
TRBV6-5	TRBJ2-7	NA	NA	CASSPSGEQYF	TGTGCCAGCAGTCCCTCTGGGGAGCAGTACTTC
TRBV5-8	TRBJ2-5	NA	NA	CASTPPQERETQYF	TGTGCCAGCACCCCCCCGCAGGAGCGGGAGACCCAGTACTTC
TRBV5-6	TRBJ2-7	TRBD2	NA	CASSLRTSGRYEQYF	TGTGCCAGCAGCTTGAGGACTAGCGGGAGGTACGAGCAGTACTTC
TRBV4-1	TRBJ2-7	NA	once	CASSTEEGFNEQYF	TGCGCCAGCAGCACCGAGGAGGGGTTTAACGAGCAGTACTTC
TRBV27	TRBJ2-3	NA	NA	CASSSGLNTDTQYF	TGTGCCAGCAGTTCCGGACTAAACACAGATACGCAGTATTTT
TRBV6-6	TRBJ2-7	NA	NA	CASSYPTGSSYEQYF	TGTGCCAGCAGTTACCCGACTGGGAGCTCCTACGAGCAGTACTTC
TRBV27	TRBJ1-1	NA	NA	CASSLSAGNTEAFF	TGTGCCAGCAGTTTATCGGCGGGGAACACTGAAGCTTTCTTT
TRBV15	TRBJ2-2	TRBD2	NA	CATSRDLTSGNTGELFF	TGTGCCACCAGCAGAGATCTGACTAGCGGGAACACCGGGGAGCTGTTTTTT
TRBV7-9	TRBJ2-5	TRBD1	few	CASSRTGQETQYF	TGTGCCAGCAGCCGGACAGGTCAAGAGACCCAGTACTTC
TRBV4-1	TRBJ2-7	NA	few	CASSQGVPSGEQYF	TGCGCCAGCAGCCAAGGCGTCCCGTCGGGCGAGCAGTACTTC
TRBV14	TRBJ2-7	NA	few	CASSHLGRDNEQYF	TGTGCCAGCAGCCACCTCGGGAGAGACAACGAGCAGTACTTC
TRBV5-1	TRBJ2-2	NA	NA	CASLQPPGELFF	TGCGCCAGCCTACAACCGCCCGGGGAGCTGTTTTTT
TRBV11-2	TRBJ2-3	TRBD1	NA	CASSWGQGYTDTQYF	TGTGCCAGCAGCTGGGGACAGGGTTATACAGATACGCAGTATTTT
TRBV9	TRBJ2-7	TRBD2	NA	CASSVGGREGEQYF	TGTGCCAGCAGCGTAGGCGGGAGGGAAGGGGAGCAGTACTTC
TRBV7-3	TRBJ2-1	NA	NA	CASSPGSEQFF	TGTGCCAGCAGCCCGGGGAGTGAGCAGTTCTTC
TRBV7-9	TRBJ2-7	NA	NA	CASTQGYEQYF	TGTGCCAGCACGCAGGGCTACGAGCAGTACTTC
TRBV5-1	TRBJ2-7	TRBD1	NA	CASSIGTGGFEQYF	TGCGCCAGCAGCATCGGGACAGGGGGCTTCGAGCAGTACTTC
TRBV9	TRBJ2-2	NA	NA	CASSDRRDTGELFF	TGTGCCAGCAGCGACAGGAGGGACACCGGGGAGCTGTTTTTT
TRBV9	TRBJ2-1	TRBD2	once	CASSPSSGITYNEQFF	TGTGCCAGCAGCCCCTCTAGCGGGATTACCTACAATGAGCAGTTCTTC
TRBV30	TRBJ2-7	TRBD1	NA	CAWGVGQGSSYEQYF	TGTGCCTGGGGCGTTGGACAGGGCAGCTCCTACGAGCAGTACTTC
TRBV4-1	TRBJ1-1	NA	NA	CASSQKWGEAFF	TGCGCCAGCAGCCAGAAATGGGGTGAAGCTTTCTTT
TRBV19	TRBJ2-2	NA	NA	CASSIDPLPGRGELFF	TGTGCCAGTAGTATAGACCCCCTCCCAGGGAGGGGGGAGCTGTTTTTT
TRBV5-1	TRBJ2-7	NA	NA	CASSPPASYEQYF	TGCGCCAGCAGCCCCCCGGCCTCCTACGAGCAGTACTTC
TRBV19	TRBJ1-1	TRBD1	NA	CASTRTGRNTEAFF	TGTGCCAGTACCCGGACAGGGAGGAACACTGAAGCTTTCTTT
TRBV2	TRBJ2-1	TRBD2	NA	CAGLAGKLYNEQFF	TGTGCCGGTCTAGCGGGGAAATTATACAATGAGCAGTTCTTC
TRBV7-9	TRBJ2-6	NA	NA	CASSRPGSGANVLTF	TGTGCCAGCAGCAGACCAGGCTCGGGGGCCAACGTCCTGACTTTC
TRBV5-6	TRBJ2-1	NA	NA	CASSPEGGDEQFF	TGTGCCAGCAGCCCCGAGGGGGGGGATGAGCAGTTCTTC
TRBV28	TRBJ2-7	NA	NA	CASSFFAGPPYEQYF	TGTGCCAGCAGTTTTTTTGCCGGGCCTCCCTACGAGCAGTACTTC
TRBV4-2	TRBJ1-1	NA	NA	CASSHAPEGNTEAFF	TGTGCCAGCAGCCACGCACCGGAAGGGAACACTGAAGCTTTCTTT
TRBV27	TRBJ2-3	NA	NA	CASSPSLETDTQYF	TGTGCCAGCAGTCCCTCTCTTGAGACAGATACGCAGTATTTT
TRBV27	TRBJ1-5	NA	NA	CASSLYGQNQPQHF	TGTGCCAGCAGTTTATACGGACAGAATCAGCCCCAGCATTTT